This T cell receptor (beta chain) was captured by sequencing in a study of cytomegalovirus exposure and HLA in healthy donors. A multiplex PCR was run with 60 Vbeta primers and 13 Jbeta primers. Profiling relied on immunoSEQ multiplex PCR, and the TCRdb table lists in-frame clones only, not all of them. The sample lists about 120,000 clones, 75% occurring once. From germline, CDR1 is SGHRS and CDR2 YFSETQ. The V gene lost 0 bases and the J gene lost 1 base, with 7 bases spanning the gap. This CDR3 has 14 residues. The sample was PBMCs. The chain links TRBV5-1 to TRBJ2-5; D gene unclear. The receptor's source is a woman aged 40 to 49 in good health and CMV-seropositive. The DNA of the CDR3 is TGCGCCAGCAGCTTGGACGGCGGCCAAGAGACCCAGTACTTC. This codes for CASSLDGGQETQYF.